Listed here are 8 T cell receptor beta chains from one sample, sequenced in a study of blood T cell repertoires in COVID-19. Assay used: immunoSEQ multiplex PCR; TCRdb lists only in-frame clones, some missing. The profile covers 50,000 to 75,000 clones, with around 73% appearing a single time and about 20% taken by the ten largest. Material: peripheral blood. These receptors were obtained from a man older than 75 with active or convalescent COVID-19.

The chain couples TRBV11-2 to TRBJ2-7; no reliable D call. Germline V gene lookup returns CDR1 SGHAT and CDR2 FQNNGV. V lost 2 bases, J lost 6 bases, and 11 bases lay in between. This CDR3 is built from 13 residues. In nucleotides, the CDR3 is TGTGCCAGCAGCTTAAGGAGTCAAGGCGAGCAGTACTTC. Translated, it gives CASSLRSQGEQYF.

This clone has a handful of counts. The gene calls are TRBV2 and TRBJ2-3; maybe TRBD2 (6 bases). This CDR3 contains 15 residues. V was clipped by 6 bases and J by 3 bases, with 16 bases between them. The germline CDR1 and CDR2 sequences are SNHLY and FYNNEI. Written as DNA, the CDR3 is TGTGCCAGCAGGGCCGGGGGTTTCCGAACAGATACGCAGTATTTT. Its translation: CASRAGGFRTDTQYF. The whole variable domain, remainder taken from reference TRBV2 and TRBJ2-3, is EPEVTQTPSHQVTQMGQEVILRCVPISNHLYFYWYRQILGQKVEFLVSFYNNEISEKSEIFDDQFSVERPDGSNFTLKIRSTKLEDSAMYFCASRAGGFRTDTQYFGPGTRLTVL.

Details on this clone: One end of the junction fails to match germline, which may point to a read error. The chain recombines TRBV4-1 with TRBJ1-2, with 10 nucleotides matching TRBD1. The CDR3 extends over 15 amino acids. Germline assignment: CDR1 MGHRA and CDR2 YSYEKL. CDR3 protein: CASSQDTGTGAEPDF. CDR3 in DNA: TGCGCCAGCAGCCAGGACACCGGGACAGGGGCAGAGCCCGACTTC.

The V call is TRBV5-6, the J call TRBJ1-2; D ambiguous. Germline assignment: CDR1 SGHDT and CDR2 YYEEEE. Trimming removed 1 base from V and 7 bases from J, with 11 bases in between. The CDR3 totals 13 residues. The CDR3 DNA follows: TGTGCCAGCAGCTTGTGGAACGGCGGTGGCTACACCTTC. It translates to CASSLWNGGGYTF. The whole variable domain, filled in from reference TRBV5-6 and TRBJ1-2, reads DAGVTQSPTHLIKTRGQQVTLRCSPKSGHDTVSWYQQALGQGPQFIFQYYEEEERQRGNFPDRFSGHQFPNYSSELNVNALLLGDSALYLCASSLWNGGGYTFGSGTRLTVV.

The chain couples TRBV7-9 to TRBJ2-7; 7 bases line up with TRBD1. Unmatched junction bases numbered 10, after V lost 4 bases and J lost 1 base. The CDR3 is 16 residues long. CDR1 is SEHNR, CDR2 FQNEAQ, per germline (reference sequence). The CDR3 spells CASSSYDRDRSYEQYF. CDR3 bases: TGTGCCAGCAGCTCATACGACAGGGACCGATCCTACGAGCAGTACTTC. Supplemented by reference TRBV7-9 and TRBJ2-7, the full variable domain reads DTGVSQNPRHKITKRGQNVTFRCDPISEHNRLYWYRQTLGQGPEFLTYFQNEAQLEKSRLLSDRFSAERPKGSFSTLEIQRTEQGDSAMYLCASSSYDRDRSYEQYFGPGTRLTVT.

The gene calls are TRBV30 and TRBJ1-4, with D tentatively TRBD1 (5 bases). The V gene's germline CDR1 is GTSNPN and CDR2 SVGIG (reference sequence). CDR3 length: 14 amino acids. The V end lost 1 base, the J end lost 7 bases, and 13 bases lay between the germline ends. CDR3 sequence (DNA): TGTGCCTGGAGTGACACGGGGCGGGGTGAAAAACTGTTTTTT. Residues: CAWSDTGRGEKLFF.

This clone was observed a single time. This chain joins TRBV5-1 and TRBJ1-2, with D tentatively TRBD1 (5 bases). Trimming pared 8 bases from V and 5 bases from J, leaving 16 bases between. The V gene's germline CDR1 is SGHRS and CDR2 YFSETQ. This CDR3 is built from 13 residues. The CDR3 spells CASSAGLTYGYTF. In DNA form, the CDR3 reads TGCGCCAGTTCGGCGGGGCTGACTTATGGCTACACCTTC.

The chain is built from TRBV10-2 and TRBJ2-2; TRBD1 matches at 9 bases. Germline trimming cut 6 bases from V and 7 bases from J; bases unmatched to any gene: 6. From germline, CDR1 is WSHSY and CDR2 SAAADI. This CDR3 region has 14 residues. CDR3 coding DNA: TGCGCCAGCAGAATGGGACAGGGTAACGGGGAGCTGTTTTTT. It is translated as CASRMGQGNGELFF.